A selection of T cell receptor beta chains follows, all from one sample in a study of human T cells and chemical hapten exposure. One entry per CDR3 protein, called by TCRdb with MiXCR from the RACE reads. Of 85,000 to 100,000 distinct CDR3 sequences listed, roughly a quarter were seen once; the top ten hold 10%. This specimen was whole blood, taken in connection with sensitization to the hapten diphenylcyclopropenone (DPC). These receptors all stem from a man in his forties with alopecia areata. Some clones in this sample may be carry-over from other donors' samples. Each CDR3 is given with its conserved first and last residue. The D gene is left open where the match is weak. Size tells how often a clone was seen (once, few, many) or the class of an expanded clone, and some rows leave it out.

TRBV29-1	TRBD1	.	TRBJ1-1	CSVDRGDTEAFF	TGCAGCGTGGACAGGGGTGACACTGAAGCTTTCTTT
TRBV2	.	.	TRBJ1-5	CASRTRDGSNQPQHF	TGTGCCAGCAGGACACGGGACGGTAGCAATCAGCCCCAGCATTTT
TRBV29-1	.	few	TRBJ2-5	CSVDAPVGMGAQYF	TGCAGCGTTGATGCCCCGGTTGGAATGGGGGCCCAGTACTTC
TRBV4-3	.	.	TRBJ1-4	CASSQDGQFLFF	TGCGCCAGCAGCCAAGATGGTCAATTCTTGTTTTTT
TRBV20-1	.	.	TRBJ2-1	CSATGYNEQFF	TGCAGTGCTACGGGGTACAATGAGCAGTTCTTC
TRBV24-1	.	.	TRBJ2-2	CATSDDGNTGELFF	TGTGCCACCAGTGATGACGGGAACACCGGGGAGCTGTTTTTT
TRBV5-1	.	.	TRBJ2-4	CASSLVPHVTSRLAKNIQYF	TGCGCCAGCAGCTTGGTTCCCCACGTCACTAGCCGGCTAGCCAAAAACATTCAGTACTTC
TRBV7-9	.	few	TRBJ2-5	CASRQATGDQYF	TGTGCCAGCAGACAGGCAACCGGGGACCAGTACTTC
TRBV20-1	.	.	TRBJ2-1	CSTRQGAGNEQFF	TGCAGTACCCGGCAAGGGGCGGGCAATGAGCAGTTCTTC
TRBV7-3	TRBD1	few	TRBJ1-1	CASSFGQGTEAFF	TGTGCCAGCAGCTTCGGACAGGGCACTGAAGCTTTCTTT
TRBV6-1	.	.	TRBJ2-1	CASSSHNEQFF	TGTGCCAGCAGTTCCCACAATGAGCAGTTCTTC
TRBV6-5	TRBD1	.	TRBJ2-7	CASSRGGTGRYEQYF	TGTGCCAGCTCTAGGGGGGGGACAGGGAGGTACGAGCAGTACTTC
TRBV4-3	.	.	TRBJ1-4	CASSQDRALQEKLFF	TGCGCCAGCAGCCAAGATAGGGCGTTACAGGAAAAACTGTTTTTT
TRBV30	TRBD2	.	TRBJ2-5	CAWSDILAGDEETQYF	TGTGCCTGGAGTGATATCCTAGCGGGAGATGAAGAGACCCAGTACTTC
TRBV7-8	.	.	TRBJ2-1	CASSLVPSDEQFF	TGTGCCAGCAGCTTAGTACCCTCGGATGAGCAGTTCTTC
TRBV27	.	.	TRBJ1-1	CASSSNVDEAFF	TGTGCCAGCAGCTCGAATGTGGATGAAGCTTTCTTT
TRBV12-3/TRBV12-4	TRBD1	once	TRBJ1-1	CASSATGANTEAFF	TGTGCCAGCAGCGCAACAGGGGCCAACACTGAAGCTTTCTTT
TRBV6-2/TRBV6-3	TRBD2	.	TRBJ2-7	CASSYMAGGDEQYF	TGTGCCAGCAGTTACATGGCGGGAGGCGACGAGCAGTACTTC
TRBV5-6	.	.	TRBJ2-1	CASSSMSGNNEQFF	TGTGCCAGCAGCTCGATGTCCGGCAATAATGAGCAGTTCTTC
TRBV9	TRBD1	few	TRBJ1-4	CASSETGGTNEKLFF	TGTGCCAGCAGCGAGACAGGGGGAACTAATGAAAAACTGTTTTTT
TRBV12-3/TRBV12-4	TRBD1	few	TRBJ2-1	CASRTGTGINEQFF	TGTGCCAGCAGAACCGGGACAGGGATTAATGAGCAGTTCTTC
TRBV7-8	.	.	TRBJ1-4	CASSLNARVGVEKLFF	TGTGCCAGCAGCTTAAACGCTAGGGTCGGCGTTGAAAAACTGTTTTTT
TRBV6-5	.	few	TRBJ2-2	CASSSRSYTGELFF	TGTGCCAGCAGTTCGCGCAGCTACACCGGGGAGCTGTTTTTT
TRBV19	.	.	TRBJ1-4	CASSIWQGQKLFF	TGTGCCAGTAGTATATGGCAGGGGCAGAAACTGTTTTTT
TRBV24-1	.	.	TRBJ2-2	CATSDVPGGRLANTGELFF	TGTGCCACCAGTGATGTTCCAGGGGGCCGACTAGCCAACACCGGGGAGCTGTTTTTT
TRBV20-1	.	.	TRBJ2-7	CSAPARRVNEQYF	TGCAGTGCTCCCGCGAGGAGGGTAAACGAGCAGTACTTC
TRBV20-1	TRBD2	.	TRBJ2-1	CSASRGSSYNEQFF	TGCAGTGCTTCCCGCGGGAGCTCCTACAATGAGCAGTTCTTC
TRBV10-2	TRBD1	once	TRBJ1-4	CASGTGGEKLFF	TGCGCCAGCGGGACAGGGGGCGAAAAACTGTTTTTT
TRBV20-1	.	few	TRBJ1-6	CSAHLQGDYNSPLHF	TGCAGTGCCCACCTACAAGGGGACTATAATTCACCCCTCCACTTT
TRBV5-6	.	.	TRBJ1-6	CASSRQGNSYNSPLHF	TGTGCCAGCAGCCGGCAGGGTAACTCCTATAATTCACCCCTCCACTTT